This T cell receptor beta chain was recovered during a study of Ad26.COV2.S vaccination and SARS-CoV-2 variants. The study, taken as a whole, reports: Post-vaccination breadth of spike-specific CD8+ and CD4+ T cell responses was reportedly substantial.

Measured with immunoSEQ multiplex PCR; TCRdb has only the in-frame clones, and not every one. The data hold hundreds of thousands of clones, with 90% observed a single time. Germline lookup yields CDR1 MNHEY and CDR2 SVGEGT. V was clipped by 2 bases and J by 4 bases, with 11 bases between them. The CDR3 consists of 14 residues. This clone was seen a single time. The antigen is unknown. Treatment denoted: some 19 received Ad26.COV2.S at low or high dose, single or two shots; about 5 received placebo; per-sample allocation not given. Each sample was drawn 63 days after the first injection (of vaccine or placebo).

This specimen was peripheral blood, taken in a trial of Ad26.COV2.S vaccine versus placebo. This TCR came from a person aged 18-60 years who received the Ad26.COV2.S COVID-19 vaccine or a placebo. V is TRBV6-2 or TRBV6-3 and J is TRBJ2-5, with D possibly TRBD2 on 6 matching bases. The CDR3 DNA sequence: TGTGCCAGCAGTTACCGAGCGGAGGGAGAGACCCAGTACTTC. This encodes CASSYRAEGETQYF.